A selection of T cell receptor beta chains follows, all from one sample in a study of blood T cell repertoires in COVID-19. Some clones are missing from TCRdb's copy, which holds only in-frame ones; the method was immunoSEQ multiplex PCR. The sample shows 250,000 to 400,000 clones, 87% of them seen only once. The sequencing input was peripheral blood. Receptors were obtained from a man between 45 and 60 years old with active or convalescent COVID-19. The CDR3 runs from the conserved cysteine through the conserved F or W. A D gene is named only where the DNA matches it firmly. The size field is filled for only some rows; it gives once, few, many or a size class.

>TRBV5-6|-|-|TRBJ2-7
CASSFGQGLYEQYF
TGTGCCAGCAGCTTTGGCCAGGGACTCTACGAGCAGTACTTC
>TRBV28|-|-|TRBJ1-1
CASSLQGSMTEAFF
TGTGCCAGCAGTTTACAGGGTAGCATGACTGAAGCTTTCTTT
>TRBV7-8|-|-|TRBJ1-6
CASSPQQGFSYNSPLHF
TGTGCCAGCAGCCCCCAGCAGGGTTTTAGCTATAATTCACCCCTCCACTTT
>TRBV9|-|-|TRBJ2-3
CASSVGVGGTDTQYF
TGTGCCAGCAGCGTAGGGGTCGGGGGCACAGATACGCAGTATTTT
>TRBV25-1|-|TRBD2|TRBJ2-1
CASSVVGGGYNEQFF
TGTGCCAGCAGTGTCGTTGGGGGGGGCTACAATGAGCAGTTCTTC
>TRBV18|-|TRBD1|TRBJ2-7
CASSPIRGSYEQYF
TGTGCCAGCTCACCAATCAGGGGGTCCTACGAGCAGTACTTC
>TRBV7-9|-|-|TRBJ1-1
CASSDQGKNTEAFF
TGTGCCAGCAGCGATCAGGGAAAAAACACTGAAGCTTTCTTT
>TRBV12-5|once|TRBD1|TRBJ1-1
CASGSSGTEEAFF
TGTGCTAGTGGTTCCTCCGGGACAGAAGAAGCTTTCTTT
>TRBV10-2|once|TRBD1|TRBJ2-1
CASRTGQGASYNEQFF
TGCGCCAGCAGGACAGGACAGGGTGCTTCGTACAATGAGCAGTTCTTC
>TRBV3-1/TRBV3-2|once|TRBD1|TRBJ2-3
CASSQVGFGGDRDTDTQYF
TGTGCCAGCAGCCAAGTAGGTTTCGGTGGGGACAGGGACACAGATACGCAGTATTTT
>TRBV7-6|-|TRBD2|TRBJ2-3
CASSLTSGGPTDTQYF
TGTGCCAGCAGCTTGACTAGCGGGGGCCCCACAGATACGCAGTATTTT
>TRBV28|-|-|TRBJ1-2
CASTPPGTHYGYTF
TGTGCCAGCACCCCCCCCGGGACTCACTATGGCTACACCTTC
>TRBV7-2|-|TRBD1|TRBJ1-6
CASSLFGVGQGNSPLHF
TGTGCCAGCAGCTTATTCGGAGTCGGACAGGGTAATTCACCCCTCCACTTT
>TRBV5-1|-|TRBD2|TRBJ2-3
CASSWSGIYSLPTDTQYF
TGCGCCAGCAGCTGGAGCGGGATTTACAGCTTACCCACAGATACGCAGTATTTT
>TRBV7-9|-|-|TRBJ2-7
CASSSEWGVEDEQYF
TGTGCCAGCAGCTCGGAATGGGGGGTTGAGGACGAGCAGTACTTC